Listed below are T cell receptor beta chains from one sample, sequenced in a study of shared T cell receptors in the human thymus. Data came from immunoSEQ multiplex PCR; TCRdb stores just in-frame clones and leaves some out. The sample lists about 540,000 clones; approximately 80% were seen once. Another study also made use of these data, one on human thymus T cells.

The sequenced sample was thymocytes. All receptors derive from a boy in the first two years of life with a congenital heart defect. Each CDR3 is given with its conserved first and last residue. The D gene is left open where the match is weak. Clone size is given for some rows only: seen once, a few or many times, or a class if the clone is expanded.

TRBJ2-5	-	TRBV5-8	-	CASSSAPFSGPKKTQYF	TGTGCCAGCAGCTCGGCTCCCTTTAGCGGACCCAAGAAGACCCAGTACTTC
TRBJ1-2	-	TRBV27	-	CASSVVGGYYGYTF	TGTGCCAGCAGTGTTGTGGGGGGATACTATGGCTACACCTTC
TRBJ2-7	-	TRBV4-3	-	CASSQDLWGRTFGDSYEQYF	TGCGCCAGCAGCCAAGATCTTTGGGGCCGCACATTTGGGGATTCCTACGAGCAGTACTTC
TRBJ1-2	-	TRBV4-1	once	CASSQEVAEGGSFYGYTF	TGCGCCAGCAGCCAAGAAGTAGCGGAGGGTGGGAGCTTTTATGGCTACACCTTC
TRBJ2-7	-	TRBV28	-	CASSLRSPGHPSQEQYF	TGTGCCAGCAGTTTACGATCACCCGGACACCCCTCGCAGGAGCAGTACTTC
TRBJ2-1	TRBD2	TRBV4-1	-	CASSHQGLAGREGTDEQFF	TGCGCCAGCAGCCACCAGGGACTAGCGGGAAGAGAGGGAACGGATGAGCAGTTCTTC
TRBJ2-3	TRBD2	TRBV29-1	-	CSHQTAGVQDTQYF	TGCAGCCACCAGACAGCGGGAGTACAGGATACGCAGTATTTT
TRBJ2-1	-	TRBV11-2	once	CASSRPGTFNEQFF	TGTGCCAGCAGCCGCCCCGGGACATTCAATGAGCAGTTCTTC
TRBJ2-2	TRBD1	TRBV27	-	CASSARTGASGTGELFF	TGTGCCAGCAGCGCCCGGACAGGGGCCAGTGGCACCGGGGAGCTGTTTTTT
TRBJ1-2	-	TRBV5-1	-	CASCGPGLLGGDYGYTF	TGCGCCAGTTGCGGTCCGGGACTTTTAGGTGGGGACTATGGCTACACCTTC
TRBJ2-7	-	TRBV18	once	CASSPKQPSYEQYF	TGTGCCAGCTCACCAAAACAGCCGTCCTACGAGCAGTACTTC
TRBJ2-7	-	TRBV28	few	CASSLVEGATYEQYF	TGTGCCAGCAGTCTAGTGGAGGGGGCCACCTACGAGCAGTACTTC
TRBJ2-7	-	TRBV7-2	-	CASNHPPGGPWGEQYF	TGTGCCAGCAACCATCCGCCTGGCGGGCCGTGGGGAGAGCAGTACTTC
TRBJ2-7	-	TRBV9	-	CASRRGPSSHEQYF	TGTGCCAGCAGACGAGGGCCCAGCTCCCACGAGCAGTACTTC
TRBJ1-3	-	TRBV6-6	few	CASSYRRIFGNTIYF	TGTGCCAGCAGTTACCGGCGGATTTTTGGAAACACCATATATTTT
TRBJ2-1	TRBD2	TRBV19	-	CASSSSGRERINEQFF	TGTGCCAGTAGTTCCTCCGGGCGGGAGCGCATCAATGAGCAGTTCTTC
TRBJ2-7	TRBD1	TRBV7-6	-	CASSLESGGATYEQYF	TGTGCCAGCAGCTTAGAGTCAGGGGGCGCAACCTACGAGCAGTACTTC
TRBJ2-2	-	TRBV4-1	-	CASSQGGWQRRTGELFF	TGCGCCAGCAGCCAAGGCGGTTGGCAGCGTCGCACCGGGGAGCTGTTTTTT
TRBJ2-5	TRBD2	TRBV19	-	CASSPPFEREKGETQYF	TGTGCCAGTAGTCCTCCGTTTGAGCGGGAGAAGGGAGAGACCCAGTACTTC
TRBJ1-2	TRBD1	TRBV7-9	-	CASSFGTPGQGANGYTF	TGTGCCAGCAGCTTCGGAACTCCGGGACAGGGGGCAAATGGCTACACCTTC
TRBJ2-2	TRBD2	TRBV30	-	CAWSNPPGLAGHEAGELFF	TGTGCCTGGAGCAACCCACCTGGACTAGCGGGGCATGAGGCCGGGGAGCTGTTTTTT
TRBJ1-5	TRBD1	TRBV27	-	CASGLVWEDRGYQPQHF	TGTGCCAGCGGTTTGGTTTGGGAGGACAGGGGCTATCAGCCCCAGCATTTT
TRBJ2-1	-	TRBV9	once	CASSPGGRGEQFF	TGTGCCAGCAGCCCGGGCGGCAGGGGTGAGCAGTTCTTC
TRBJ2-7	TRBD2	TRBV27	few	CASSFRLAELYEQYF	TGTGCCAGCAGTTTTCGACTAGCGGAGCTCTACGAGCAGTACTTC
TRBJ2-1	TRBD2	TRBV29-1	few	CSVIGLAAYNEQFF	TGCAGCGTTATTGGACTAGCGGCCTACAATGAGCAGTTCTTC
TRBJ1-1	TRBD1	TRBV4-2	-	CASSQDVTGGVDTEAFF	TGTGCCAGCAGCCAAGATGTCACAGGGGGAGTTGACACTGAAGCTTTCTTT
TRBJ2-3	-	TRBV7-9	-	CASSPLQGTDTQYF	TGTGCCAGCAGCCCATTGCAGGGCACAGATACGCAGTATTTT
TRBJ1-4	-	TRBV27	few	CASSSPVATNEKLFF	TGTGCCAGCAGTTCCCCTGTTGCAACTAATGAAAAACTGTTTTTT
TRBJ2-7	-	TRBV18	-	CASSGGSSYEQYF	TGTGCCAGCTCTGGCGGAAGCTCCTACGAGCAGTACTTC
TRBJ2-7	TRBD2	TRBV5-1	-	CASGPGALAGETHEQYF	TGCGCCTCCGGGCCGGGGGCCTTAGCGGGAGAAACACACGAGCAGTACTTC
TRBJ1-4	TRBD1	TRBV9	-	CASSPGTGEKLFF	TGTGCCAGCAGCCCCGGGACAGGGGAAAAACTGTTTTTT
TRBJ1-1	TRBD1	TRBV6-1	-	CASSQGACTEAFF	TGTGCCAGCAGCCAGGGGGCCTGCACTGAAGCTTTCTTT
TRBJ1-1	-	TRBV30	-	CAWRPVGGKMGTEAFF	TGTGCCTGGAGACCTGTGGGAGGTAAAATGGGTACTGAAGCTTTCTTT
TRBJ2-1	TRBD2	TRBV7-3	once	CASSKPGLAGGPNEQFF	TGTGCCAGCAGCAAGCCGGGACTAGCGGGAGGGCCAAATGAGCAGTTCTTC
TRBJ2-1	TRBD2	TRBV7-9	few	CASSSGTSGVGYNEQFF	TGTGCCAGCAGCTCAGGGACTAGCGGGGTGGGATACAATGAGCAGTTCTTC
TRBJ1-1	-	TRBV7-2	-	CASRHRGRGVEAFF	TGTGCCAGCAGACATCGGGGGAGGGGAGTTGAAGCTTTCTTT
TRBJ2-1	TRBD2	TRBV19	-	CASRGLAGGNEQFF	TGTGCCAGTAGGGGACTAGCGGGAGGCAATGAGCAGTTCTTC